This is a list of T cell receptor beta chains from one sample in a study of OX40 agonist ivuxolimab in advanced cancers. The repertoire was sequenced with immunoSEQ multiplex PCR; TCRdb's copy has only in-frame clones and lacks some. In the table there are 60,000 to 100,000 clones, about 80% of which are singletons. The specimen was CD4+ or CD8+ T cells sorted from blood, collected in a trial of the OX40 agonist ivuxolimab. The receptors here all came from an adult with an advanced solid tumor such as melanoma, head and neck, liver or kidney cancer. Both conserved end residues are part of each CDR3. Each record gives: V gene, D gene, clone size, J gene, CDR3 protein, CDR3 DNA. The D gene is left open where the match is weak. Some rows have no size entry. The others give once, few or many, or a class for an expanded clone.

>TRBV30|TRBD1|.|TRBJ1-2
CAWRGDSSNYGYTF
TGTGCCTGGAGGGGGGACAGTTCTAACTATGGCTACACCTTC
>TRBV4-3|.|.|TRBJ1-4
CASSRERARNEKLFF
TGCGCCAGCAGCCGGGAGAGGGCCAGAAATGAAAAACTGTTTTTT
>TRBV7-3|.|.|TRBJ1-4
CASSFSHGEKLFF
TGTGCCAGCAGCTTTTCTCACGGAGAAAAACTGTTTTTT
>TRBV7-2|TRBD1|.|TRBJ1-1
CASTLRQGGTEAFF
TGTGCCAGCACCTTGCGACAGGGGGGGACTGAAGCTTTCTTT
>TRBV4-1|TRBD1|once|TRBJ1-6
CASSQDYHGTGGLDSPLHF
TGCGCCAGCAGCCAAGATTACCACGGGACAGGGGGCTTGGATTCACCCCTCCACTTT
>TRBV6-4|.|.|TRBJ2-1
CASGRGGRYEQFF
TGTGCCAGTGGGCGAGGTGGTCGCTATGAGCAGTTCTTC
>TRBV28|TRBD2|.|TRBJ2-7
CASSLDGTSGSYEQYF
TGTGCCAGCAGTTTGGACGGGACTAGCGGATCCTACGAGCAGTACTTC
>TRBV5-1|.|.|TRBJ1-3
CASSLSEVHSGNTIYF
TGCGCCAGCAGCTTGTCTGAAGTCCACTCTGGAAACACCATATATTTT
>TRBV5-4|.|.|TRBJ2-7
CASSRDSYEQYF
TGTGCCAGCAGCCGGGACTCCTACGAGCAGTACTTC
>TRBV7-8|.|.|TRBJ2-5
CASSLGLAEQETQYF
TGTGCCAGCAGCTTAGGGCTAGCAGAGCAAGAGACCCAGTACTTC
>TRBV5-4|TRBD2|.|TRBJ2-2
CASSFLAGQRTAGELFF
TGTGCCAGCAGCTTCTTAGCGGGCCAACGGACGGCCGGGGAGCTGTTTTTT
>TRBV18|TRBD1|.|TRBJ1-4
CASSPGQGAFNEKLFF
TGTGCCAGCTCACCGGGACAGGGGGCCTTTAATGAAAAACTGTTTTTT
>TRBV30|.|.|TRBJ1-4
CAWSGRQVREKLFF
TGTGCCTGGAGTGGGCGACAGGTCCGTGAAAAACTGTTTTTT
>TRBV19|TRBD1|.|TRBJ1-5
CASRTGGFQPQHF
TGTGCCAGCAGGACAGGGGGATTTCAGCCCCAGCATTTT
>TRBV2|TRBD2|.|TRBJ2-1
CASSELDPRESYNEQFF
TGTGCCAGCAGTGAACTAGATCCGCGGGAGTCCTACAATGAGCAGTTCTTC
>TRBV19|TRBD1|.|TRBJ1-1
CASSKNQGGTEAFF
TGTGCCAGTAGTAAAAATCAGGGGGGCACTGAAGCTTTCTTT
>TRBV10-3|TRBD1|.|TRBJ2-2
CAISPGQGVPTGELFF
TGTGCCATCAGCCCGGGACAGGGGGTGCCCACCGGGGAGCTGTTTTTT
>TRBV28|.|.|TRBJ2-1
CASIKLGVWSYNEQFF
TGTGCCAGCATCAAACTAGGGGTTTGGTCCTACAATGAGCAGTTCTTC
>TRBV5-1|TRBD2|.|TRBJ2-1
CASKQRGVFNEQFF
TGCGCCAGCAAGCAGCGGGGGGTTTTCAATGAGCAGTTCTTC
>TRBV28|.|.|TRBJ2-7
CASSPPRGISYEQYF
TGTGCCAGCAGTCCCCCCAGAGGGATCTCCTACGAGCAGTACTTC
>TRBV7-2|TRBD1|.|TRBJ1-4
CASSAEGQGPNEKLFF
TGTGCCAGCAGCGCGGAGGGACAGGGGCCGAATGAAAAACTGTTTTTT
>TRBV9|.|.|TRBJ2-7
CASSVDQGPYEQYF
TGTGCCAGCAGCGTAGATCAGGGCCCCTACGAGCAGTACTTC
>TRBV14|.|.|TRBJ2-7
CASSQGPRVGEQYF
TGTGCCAGCAGCCAAGGCCCTAGGGTGGGCGAGCAGTACTTC
>TRBV5-6|.|once|TRBJ2-2
CASSLGQVTGELFF
TGTGCCAGCAGCTTGGGACAGGTCACCGGGGAGCTGTTTTTT
>TRBV6-1|.|.|TRBJ1-1
CASLANGMNTEAFF
TGTGCCAGCCTCGCGAACGGAATGAACACTGAAGCTTTCTTT
>TRBV28|.|.|TRBJ2-3
CASSLAQRTDTQYF
TGTGCCAGCAGCCTGGCCCAACGCACAGATACGCAGTATTTT
>TRBV7-2|.|.|TRBJ1-2
CASSLLTENYGYTF
TGTGCCAGCAGCTTATTAACGGAAAACTATGGCTACACCTTC
>TRBV6-1|.|.|TRBJ2-7
CASSGVLEQYF
TGTGCCAGCAGTGGTGTCCTGGAGCAGTACTTC
>TRBV7-9|TRBD1|.|TRBJ2-3
CASQGLTGGRADTQYF
TGTGCCAGCCAGGGGCTCACAGGGGGCAGAGCAGATACGCAGTATTTT
>TRBV9|TRBD1|.|TRBJ1-3
CASSTDRVSGNTIYF
TGTGCCAGCAGCACGGACAGGGTCTCTGGAAACACCATATATTTT
>TRBV6-5|.|.|TRBJ2-7
CASSDATVGGLYF
TGTGCCAGCAGTGACGCGACAGTTGGTGGGCTGTACTTC
>TRBV28|TRBD2|.|TRBJ2-3
CASTAGGLAGNTQYF
TGTGCCAGCACCGCGGGGGGACTAGCGGGGAATACGCAGTATTTT
>TRBV7-9|TRBD2|.|TRBJ2-7
CASSFSGRGYEQYF
TGTGCCAGCAGCTTTAGCGGGAGAGGATACGAGCAGTACTTC
>TRBV5-6|.|.|TRBJ1-2
CASSPRGGSYGYTF
TGTGCCAGCAGCCCAAGAGGGGGATCCTATGGCTACACCTTC
>TRBV10-3|.|.|TRBJ2-7
CAISGRVTRESSYEQYF
TGTGCCATCAGTGGAAGAGTAACTAGGGAAAGCTCCTACGAGCAGTACTTC
>TRBV6-1|.|.|TRBJ2-5
CASRELKGETQYF
TGTGCCAGCAGAGAACTCAAAGGAGAGACCCAGTACTTC
>TRBV7-8|.|.|TRBJ1-1
CASSFDSLNTEAFF
TGTGCCAGCAGCTTCGATAGCCTGAACACTGAAGCTTTCTTT
>TRBV28|.|.|TRBJ1-4
CASSPGLPRLFF
TGTGCCAGCAGCCCGGGACTTCCGCGGCTGTTTTTT
>TRBV28|.|.|TRBJ1-2
CASSLVGLLYGYTF
TGTGCCAGCAGTTTAGTAGGGCTGCTCTATGGCTACACCTTC
>TRBV4-3|.|.|TRBJ1-4
CASSQDLGGLNEKLFF
TGCGCCAGCAGCCAAGATCTAGGGGGGCTTAATGAAAAACTGTTTTTT
>TRBV30|.|.|TRBJ2-7
CAWSVQSYEQYF
TGTGCCTGGAGTGTACAGTCCTACGAGCAGTACTTC